Shown below are 27 T cell receptor beta chains from a single sample sequenced in a study of CXCR3-negative and CXCR3-positive naive CD8 T cells. Through 5' RACE with UMI labels, the TRB cDNA libraries were prepared. TCRdb processed the 5' RACE reads again and assigns one entry to each CDR3 protein, with no DNA. The sample totals about 92,000 distinct CDR3 sequences. The material sequenced was naive CXCR3- CD8+ T cells from blood. Subset of the sample: CD45RO-CCR7+CD27+CD95- naive CD8+ T cells lacking CXCR3 (TNR3-). These receptor sequences come from a human donor in good health. Some clones in this sample may be carry-over from other donors' samples.

This sequence joins TRBV13 and TRBJ1-1. The germline V gene has CDR1 PRHDT and CDR2 FYEKMQ (reference sequence). The CDR3 length is 15 residues. CDR3 region: CASSLWGPLPGEAFF.

The chain couples TRBV29-1 to TRBJ2-1; TCRdb calls TRBD2, which cannot be checked without DNA. Germline loops: CDR1 SQVTM, CDR2 ANQGSEA. The CDR3 sequence is 17 residues long. The CDR3 reads CSVEDPQTSGVYNEQFF.

V and J are TRBV29-1 and TRBJ1-5; TCRdb reports TRBD1, a call that lacks DNA to check it against. CDR3 size: 14 residues. The germline V gene has CDR1 SQVTM and CDR2 ANQGSEA. CDR3 protein: CSARTGNSNQPQHF.

The V gene is TRBV29-1, the J gene TRBJ1-1. The CDR3 consists of 12 residues. From germline, CDR1 is SQVTM and CDR2 ANQGSEA. The CDR3 sequence: CSVEGENTEAFF.

The rearrangement links TRBV29-1 to TRBJ1-6; TCRdb designates TRBD1, a call that cannot be tested without DNA. The CDR3 spans 16 residues. CDR1 and CDR2 (germline): SQVTM, ANQGSEA. This chain's CDR3 is CSVLVLRTGNNSPLHF. Together with reference TRBV29-1 and TRBJ1-6, the CDR3 gives the full variable domain: SAVISQKPSRDICQRGTSLTIQCQVDSQVTMMFWYRQQPGQSLTLIATANQGSEATYESGFVIDKFPISRPNLTFSTLTVSNMSPEDSSIYLCSVLVLRTGNNSPLHFGNGTRLTVT.

The gene calls are TRBV5-6 and TRBJ2-2; the D gene TCRdb calls, TRBD2, cannot be checked with no DNA. CDR1 and CDR2 (germline): SGHDT, YYEEEE. This CDR3 is built from 16 residues. CDR3 loop: CASSLSPGEGVGELFF. The full variable domain, completed using reference TRBV5-6 and TRBJ2-2, is DAGVTQSPTHLIKTRGQQVTLRCSPKSGHDTVSWYQQALGQGPQFIFQYYEEEERQRGNFPDRFSGHQFPNYSSELNVNALLLGDSALYLCASSLSPGEGVGELFFGEGSRLTVL.

The chain uses TRBV3-1 and TRBJ2-5. Germline CDR1 LGHDT, CDR2 YNNKEL (reference sequence). This CDR3 spans 15 amino acids. This chain's CDR3 is CASSQPVPRTETQYF.

The chain recombines TRBV7-2 with TRBJ1-2; as DNA is missing, the TRBD1 call by TCRdb cannot be tested. Looked up from germline, CDR1 is SGHTA and CDR2 is FQGNSA. The CDR3 is 13 residues long. This CDR3 is CASSLPTGYGYTF.

J is TRBJ1-1 and V is TRBV4-1; the TCRdb call, TRBD1, lacks DNA for checking. The germline CDR1 and CDR2 sequences are MGHRA and YSYEKL. This CDR3 comprises 17 residues. CDR3 amino acids: CASSQVLPGDISTEAFF.

The chain links TRBV19 to TRBJ1-1. Germline assignment: CDR1 LNHDA and CDR2 SQIVND (reference sequence). The CDR3 runs to 13 residues. This CDR3 reads CASSPSVNTEAFF. Looking up the rest from reference TRBV19 and TRBJ1-1 gives the full variable domain: DGGITQSPKYLFRKEGQNVTLSCEQNLNHDAMYWYRQDPGQGLRLIYYSQIVNDFQKGDIAEGYSVSREKKESFPLTVTSAQKNPTAFYLCASSPSVNTEAFFGQGTRLTVV.

CDR3 sequence: CSVLLQGSGEQFF. The V and J genes are TRBV29-1 and TRBJ2-1; TCRdb indicates TRBD1, and absent DNA this call remains unverified. The CDR3 covers 13 residues. The germline V gene has CDR1 SQVTM and CDR2 ANQGSEA.

The chain employs TRBV7-6 and TRBJ2-5. The CDR3 is 13 residues long. CDR1 and CDR2 from the germline V gene are SGHVS and FNYEAQ. CDR3 residues: CASSLDQTYEQYF.

The chain has TRBV20-1 and TRBJ2-7; there is no DNA to check the TCRdb D call of TRBD2. The length of the CDR3 is 14 residues. CDR1 DFQATT and CDR2 SNEGSKA come from the germline V gene (reference sequence). CDR3 region: CSAPPRKNSYEQYF.

The chain links TRBV4-1 to TRBJ2-7. Per germline, CDR1 MGHRA and CDR2 YSYEKL. The CDR3 has 15 amino acids. CDR3 residues: CASSQVWEGSHEQYF.

The rearrangement joins TRBV13 to TRBJ2-3; TCRdb lists TRBD1, though no DNA is available to test this call. This CDR3 is built from 14 residues. CDR1 and CDR2 (germline): PRHDT, FYEKMQ (reference sequence). The CDR3 sequence is CASSSNRATDTQHF.

The rearrangement joins TRBV6-6 to TRBJ2-2; TCRdb's D call of TRBD1 is untestable without DNA. This CDR3 has 17 amino acids. The germline gives CDR1 MNHNY, CDR2 SVGAGI (reference sequence). The CDR3 loop reads CASSFLDRVENTGELFF.

The chain employs TRBV7-8 and TRBJ2-5; with no DNA, the TCRdb D assignment of TRBD2 cannot be verified. CDR1 is SGHVS and CDR2 is FQNEAQ in the germline V gene. This CDR3 contains 17 residues. The CDR3 protein is CASSLPRTSGGQETQYF.

The chain has TRBV29-1 and TRBJ2-3. CDR1 is SQVTM and CDR2 is ANQGSEA in the germline V gene. This CDR3 comprises 13 residues. This CDR3 reads CSVEDLESDTQYF.

CDR3 sequence reads: CASSPDLVFLGSDTQYF. The chain uses TRBV9 and TRBJ2-3. CDR3 length: 17 amino acids. Germline assignment: CDR1 SGDLS and CDR2 YYNGEE.

The chain recombines TRBV14 with TRBJ2-1. In germline, CDR1 is SGHDN, CDR2 FVKESK. The CDR3 is made up of 11 amino acids. CDR3 sequence reads: CASSPGNEQFF.

The chain uses TRBV7-9 and TRBJ2-5. The CDR3 length is 15 residues. From germline, CDR1 is SEHNR and CDR2 FQNEAQ (reference sequence). The CDR3 loop reads CASSSWVGGQETQYF. Complete variable domain (other parts from reference TRBV7-9 and TRBJ2-5): DTGVSQNPRHKITKRGQNVTFRCDPISEHNRLYWYRQTLGQGPEFLTYFQNEAQLEKSRLLSDRFSAERPKGSFSTLEIQRTEQGDSAMYLCASSSWVGGQETQYFGPGTRLLVL.

The chain couples TRBV4-1 to TRBJ1-1; TCRdb indicates TRBD1, and absent DNA this call remains unverified. The germline V gene encodes CDR1 MGHRA and CDR2 YSYEKL. The CDR3 spans 15 residues. The CDR3 loop is CASSRPRGPNTEAFF.

The chain's CDR3 is CASSDGYEQYF. This chain connects TRBV25-1 to TRBJ2-7. The CDR3 loop spans 11 amino acids. Germline lookup yields CDR1 MGHDK and CDR2 SYGVNS.

The CDR3 loop reads CASSLGLSSYNSPLHF. The chain recombines TRBV28 with TRBJ1-6. Per germline, CDR1 MDHEN and CDR2 SYDVKM. The CDR3 spans 16 residues.

The rearrangement joins TRBV20-1 to TRBJ2-1; TCRdb outputs TRBD1, but without DNA this stays unchecked. Germline values: CDR1 DFQATT, CDR2 SNEGSKA (reference sequence). The CDR3 totals 12 residues. CDR3 residues: CSARDTRVEQFF.

This rearrangement joins TRBV5-1 to TRBJ2-7. The CDR3 totals 16 residues. Germline V gene data show CDR1 as SGHRS and CDR2 as YFSETQ. The CDR3: CASGSSIDRGTYEQYF.

The CDR3 spells CASSPRTDNTGELFF. The V gene is TRBV27, the J gene TRBJ2-2; without DNA, the TCRdb call of TRBD1 cannot be checked. This CDR3 is 15 amino acids long. Germline values: CDR1 MNHEY, CDR2 SMNVEV (reference sequence).